The 26 T cell receptor beta chains given below trace back to one sample, sequenced in a study of T cell repertoires in cytomegalovirus infection. TCRdb analysed the reads with MiXCR anew, one entry per CDR3 protein. The sample lists nearly 450,000 distinct CDR3 sequences, approximately 32% occurring once. Source material: PBMCs. Receptor source: a human donor in good health (CMV status not recorded). Some clones in this sample may be carry-over from other donors' samples.

The chain uses TRBV9 and TRBJ2-3; D gene uncertain. The CDR3 contains 17 residues. Germline V CDR1 and CDR2: SGDLS, YYNGEE. Trimming took 7 bases from V and 0 from J, leaving 21 bases between them. The CDR3, as DNA: TGTGCCAGCCCGAGTACCCCTAGTATCCGAAGCACAGATACGCAGTATTTT. Translated: CASPSTPSIRSTDTQYF.

This chain uses TRBV12-3 or TRBV12-4 with TRBJ2-1; 7 nucleotides line up with TRBD2. V trimming: 5 bases; J trimming: 4 bases; junction bases outside the gene matches: 11. The CDR3 covers 16 residues. The CDR3 DNA follows: TGTGCCAGCAGTCCTCTCGAGGGCGGGGGATACAATGAGCAGTTCTTC. This sequence encodes CASSPLEGGGYNEQFF.

This clonotype was seen a few times. The chain combines TRBV19 with TRBJ2-3; the D gene is possibly TRBD2 (6 bases). Trimming removed 4 bases at V and 1 base at J, with 9 bases between. Germline V CDR1 and CDR2: LNHDA, SQIVND (reference sequence). This CDR3 region has 14 residues. CDR3 DNA: TGTGCCAGTAGTAGCGGGGCCGGCACAGATACGCAGTATTTT. Its translation: CASSSGAGTDTQYF.

The rearrangement uses TRBV6-2 or TRBV6-3 and TRBJ2-1, with D perhaps matching TRBD1 (6 bases). The ends were cut back, 3 bases at V and 8 bases at J, with 11 bases in the middle. The CDR3 consists of 13 residues. From germline, CDR1 is MNHEY and CDR2 SVGEGT. CDR3 DNA sequence: TGTGCCAGCAGTTATACAGGGACCCATGAGCAGTTCTTC. Residues: CASSYTGTHEQFF.

This clonotype was counted many times. The gene calls are TRBV7-8 and TRBJ1-5, with 9 bases identical to TRBD1. In germline, CDR1 is SGHVS, CDR2 FQNEAQ. The CDR3 contains 16 residues. J gave up 7 bases and V 1 base, and 8 bases lay outside the gene matches. CDR3 region: CASSLEGTGFHQPQHF. The CDR3 nucleotides are TGTGCCAGCAGCTTAGAGGGGACAGGGTTCCACCAGCCCCAGCATTTT.

The chain joins TRBV6-1 to TRBJ2-1, with 12 positions matching TRBD2. With 8 bases clipped from V and 12 bases from J, the junction kept 8 bases outside the gene matches. The CDR3 sequence is 13 residues long. Per the germline V gene, CDR1 is MNHNS and CDR2 is SASEGT. The CDR3: CASSASGGAGQFF. DNA for the CDR3: TGTGCCAGCTCAGCTAGCGGGGGGGCTGGGCAGTTCTTC.

This clonotype was seen many times. The V and J genes are TRBV12-3 or TRBV12-4 and TRBJ2-5; D is perhaps TRBD1 or TRBD2 (5 bases each). This CDR3 has 13 residues. Trimming left V 7 bases short and J 3 bases short, with 12 bases between. This CDR3 is CASNQLGEETQYF. For the CDR3, the DNA is TGTGCCAGCAACCAACTAGGGGAAGAGACCCAGTACTTC.

This clonotype occurred a few times. The V and J genes are TRBV7-9 and TRBJ1-5, with D uncertain. The V end lost 0 bases, the J end lost 3 bases, and 15 bases lay between the germline ends. Germline CDR1 is SEHNR and CDR2 is FQNEAQ (reference sequence). The CDR3 consists of 17 residues. The DNA of the CDR3 is TGTGCCAGCAGCTTAGCGATTGGGGTAGGAGACAATCAGCCCCAGCATTTT. As protein: CASSLAIGVGDNQPQHF.

In the case of this clonotype: A much larger clone lies a single base off, so this may be a read error. The CDR3 ends on some other residue instead of the conserved phenylalanine or tryptophan, so this is likely a read error. This chain uses TRBV7-2 with TRBJ1-5; D remains unclear. This CDR3 is 17 amino acids long. With 0 bases removed from V and 0 bases from J, the gap between germline ends came to 12 bases. The germline gives CDR1 SGHTA, CDR2 FQGNSA. CDR3 amino acids: CASSLAPGAISNQPQHL. The CDR3 region has the DNA TGTGCCAGCAGCTTAGCGCCGGGAGCGATTAGCAATCAGCCCCAGCATTTG.

V gene TRBV9 combines with J gene TRBJ1-5; 10 bases line up with TRBD1. V lost 0 bases, J lost 7 bases, and 7 bases stayed unmatched. Germline CDR1 and CDR2: SGDLS and YYNGEE. There are 16 residues in the CDR3. The CDR3 bases are TGTGCCAGCAGCGTAGGAGCCGGGACAGGGGACCAGCCCCAGCATTTT. Translation gives CASSVGAGTGDQPQHF.

On this clonotype itself: A read error may be the cause here, since a much bigger clone is one base away. The chain joins TRBV7-2 to TRBJ1-5, with D unclear. CDR1 and CDR2 (germline): SGHTA, FQGNSA. The CDR3 loop spans 15 amino acids. Here the CDR3 reads CASSKGGNSNQHQHF. CDR3 nucleotide sequence: TGTGCCAGCAGCAAAGGCGGAAATAGCAATCAGCACCAGCATTTT.

This rearrangement joins TRBV6-6 to TRBJ1-2, with no clear D. V was shortened by 5 bases and J by 3 bases, with 10 bases between the two germline ends. Germline-derived CDR1 and CDR2 are MNHNY and SVGAGI (reference sequence). The CDR3 contains 13 residues. The CDR3 loop is CASSHEGYYGYTF. CDR3 nucleotides: TGTGCCAGCAGTCACGAAGGGTACTATGGCTACACCTTC.

A remark on this clonotype: A much larger clone lies a single base off, so this may be a read error. V and J are TRBV12-3 or TRBV12-4 and TRBJ1-1; no definite D call. The CDR3 is made up of 14 amino acids. The CDR3 DNA sequence: TGTGCCAGCAGTGAAGCTGGAGGGTATGGTGAAGCTTTATTT. Translation: CASSEAGGYGEALF.

The sample holds a few counts of this clonotype. The chain has TRBV11-2 and TRBJ1-1; a possible D gene is TRBD1 (6 bases). The CDR3 totals 12 residues. The V gene lost 10 bases and the J gene lost 4 bases, with 13 bases spanning the gap. Germline assignment: CDR1 SGHAT and CDR2 FQNNGV. CDR3 loop: CATQGLGTEAFF. The CDR3, as DNA: TGTGCCACCCAGGGGTTGGGCACTGAAGCTTTCTTT.

V is TRBV11-3 and J is TRBJ2-1, with D perhaps TRBD1 (5 bases). The CDR3 is 14 residues long. Germline CDR1 reads SGHNT; CDR2 reads YENEEA. Trimming stripped 1 base from V and 7 bases from J, with 11 bases between. The CDR3 coding sequence is TGTGCCAGCAGCTTAGGCCCAGGGTGGAATGAGCAGTTCTTC. Translated, it gives CASSLGPGWNEQFF.

This clonotype was counted between two and nine times. The CDR3 region has the DNA TGTGCCAGCAGTTCCCAACCGGGGGGAACTAGCACAGATACGCAGTATTTT. It specifies CASSSQPGGTSTDTQYF. The V gene is TRBV6-5, the J gene TRBJ2-3, with TRBD2 identical over 7 bases. The CDR3 extends over 17 amino acids. After removal of 4 bases from V and 0 bases from J, the junction contained 10 bases not matched to a gene. In germline, CDR1 is MNHEY, CDR2 SVGAGI.

This clonotype was seen at least ten times. The V gene is TRBV12-3 or TRBV12-4, the J gene TRBJ1-2; D not certain. There are 14 residues in the CDR3. The V end lost 5 bases, the J end lost 0 bases, and 10 bases lay between the germline ends. The chain's CDR3 is CASSPQRPNYGYTF. The DNA of the CDR3 is TGTGCCAGCAGTCCTCAGAGACCTAACTATGGCTACACCTTC.

The chain has TRBV7-2 and TRBJ1-1; D ambiguous. Between the trimmed V and J ends, which lost 5 bases and 0 bases, there was a span of 19 bases. The CDR3 contains 17 residues. The germline CDR1 and CDR2 sequences are SGHTA and FQGNSA. CDR3 in amino acids: CASSPQLPGDLNTEAFF. For the CDR3, the DNA is TGTGCCAGCAGCCCCCAACTCCCAGGAGACCTGAACACTGAAGCTTTCTTT.

The sample holds a few counts of this clonotype. The chain combines TRBV6-1 with TRBJ1-1, with TRBD1 as a possible D gene (6 bases). There are 15 residues in the CDR3. V was trimmed by 1 base and J by 4 bases, leaving 13 bases between them. The germline CDR1 and CDR2 sequences are MNHNS and SASEGT. Here the CDR3 DNA reads TGTGCCAGCAGTGAAGGGCAGGGGATTGTCACTGAAGCTTTCTTT. It specifies CASSEGQGIVTEAFF.

In this sample, this clonotype turned up a few times. This chain joins TRBV12-3 or TRBV12-4 and TRBJ1-1; 10 bases agree with TRBD1. The CDR3 is made up of 14 amino acids. Trimming took 6 bases from V and 1 from J; bases not matched to a gene: 2. CDR3 in amino acids: CASRGTGANTEAFF. CDR3 DNA sequence: TGTGCCAGCAGGGGGACAGGGGCGAACACTGAAGCTTTCTTT.

This clonotype has a count of ten or more. The chain carries TRBV7-8 and TRBJ1-1; TRBD1 matches at 8 bases. The CDR3 covers 17 residues. From germline, CDR1 is SGHVS and CDR2 FQNEAQ. The ends lost 1 base at V and 5 bases at J; junction bases unmatched: 12. CDR3 loop: CASSLEVPGGGFTEAFF. CDR3 bases: TGTGCCAGCAGCTTAGAGGTGCCAGGGGGCGGGTTTACTGAAGCTTTCTTT.

In this sample, this clonotype turned up a few times. This chain connects TRBV7-4 to TRBJ1-3; the D gene is possibly TRBD1 (5 bases). The V end lost 1 base, the J end lost 2 bases, and 9 bases lay between the germline ends. The CDR3 runs 15 residues. Germline CDR1 and CDR2: SGHVT and SQSDAQ. In DNA form, the CDR3 reads TGTGCCAGCAGCTTAGGGGAGACAGCTGGAAACACCATATATTTT. Translated: CASSLGETAGNTIYF.

V is TRBV7-2 and J is TRBJ2-3; possible D gene TRBD2, 5 bases. The V end lost 2 bases, the J end lost 2 bases, and 14 bases lay between the germline ends. Germline V gene sequence: CDR1 SGHTA, CDR2 FQGNSA. This CDR3 has 16 amino acids. The CDR3 DNA is TGTGCCAGCAGCTTAACCGGAGGCAGGAACACAGATACGCAGTATTTT. This translates into CASSLTGGRNTDTQYF.

This rearrangement joins TRBV11-2 to TRBJ2-1; 10 bases fit TRBD2. This CDR3 spans 14 amino acids. Germline-derived CDR1 and CDR2 are SGHAT and FQNNGV. J lost 6 bases, V lost 5 bases, and 4 bases had no gene match. Here the CDR3 reads CASSTGTSANEQFF. Written as DNA, the CDR3 is TGTGCCAGCAGCACCGGGACTAGCGCCAATGAGCAGTTCTTC.

The table lists this clonotype with many counts. The chain has TRBV7-9 and TRBJ2-1, with 9 bases lining up with TRBD1. The germline gives CDR1 SEHNR, CDR2 FQNEAQ (reference sequence). Trimming cost V 4 bases and J 6 bases; bases outside gene matches: 7. There are 15 residues in the CDR3. Written as DNA, the CDR3 is TGTGCCAGCAGCTACCCCGGGACAGGGTCCAATGAGCAGTTCTTC. This gives the protein CASSYPGTGSNEQFF.

CDR3 in amino acids: CSAIRGESEAFF. The DNA of the CDR3 is TGCAGTGCCATCCGGGGGGAATCTGAAGCTTTCTTT. The rearrangement joins TRBV20-1 to TRBJ1-1; tentatively, D is TRBD1 (5 bases). This CDR3 contains 12 residues. Germline-derived CDR1 and CDR2 are DFQATT and SNEGSKA (reference sequence). V was trimmed by 6 bases and J by 6 bases, leaving 14 bases between them.